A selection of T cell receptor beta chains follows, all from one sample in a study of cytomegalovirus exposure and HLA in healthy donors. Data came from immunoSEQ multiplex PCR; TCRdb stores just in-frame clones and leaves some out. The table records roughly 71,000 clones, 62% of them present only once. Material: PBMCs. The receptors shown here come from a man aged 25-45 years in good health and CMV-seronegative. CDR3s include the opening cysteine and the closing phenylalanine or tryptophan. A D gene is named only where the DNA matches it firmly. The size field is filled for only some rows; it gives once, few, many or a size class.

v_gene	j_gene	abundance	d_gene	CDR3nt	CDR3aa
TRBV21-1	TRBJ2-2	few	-	TGTGCCACCACTGCGATAGCCGGGGAGCTGTTTTTT	CATTAIAGELFF
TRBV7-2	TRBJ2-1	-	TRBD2	TGTGCCAGCAGCTTAGATCTAGCGGGGGGCCCTGTTTACAATGAGCAGTTCTTC	CASSLDLAGGPVYNEQFF
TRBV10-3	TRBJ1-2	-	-	TGTGCCATCAGGCCGGACGACAGCAGATATGGCTACACCTTC	CAIRPDDSRYGYTF
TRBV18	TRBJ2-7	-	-	TGTGCCAGCTCATCGGAGGTACGAGCCTACGAGCAGTACTTC	CASSSEVRAYEQYF
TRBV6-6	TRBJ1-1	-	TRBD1	TGTGCCAGCCGGACAGGGATCGGCACTGAAGCTTTCTTT	CASRTGIGTEAFF
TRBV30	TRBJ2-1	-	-	TGTGCCTGGAGTGTACTTCAGGGACTGGGGTTCTTC	CAWSVLQGLGFF
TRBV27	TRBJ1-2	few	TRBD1	TGTGCCAGCAGTTTATCCGCGACAGGGGATGCCTACACCTTC	CASSLSATGDAYTF
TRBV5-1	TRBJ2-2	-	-	TGCGCCAGCAGCTTGGACTCCTTTACCGGGGAGCTGTTTTTT	CASSLDSFTGELFF
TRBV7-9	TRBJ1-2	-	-	TGTGCCAGCAGCTTAGCCCTAGCCGGCTACACCTTC	CASSLALAGYTF
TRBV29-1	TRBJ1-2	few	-	TGCAGCGTTGAAAAGGGGATTAACTATGGCTACACCTTC	CSVEKGINYGYTF
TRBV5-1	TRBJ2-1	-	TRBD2	TGCGCCAGCAGCTCTAGCGGGGGGCAGGGTGAGCAGTTCTTC	CASSSSGGQGEQFF